This T cell receptor beta chain is from a study of immune heterogeneity within non-small cell lung tumors. On the study more broadly: Of the tumors, 4 were squamous cell, roughly 10 non-squamous, and 1 not otherwise specified. General study findings and limits: Between individual patients, the high-frequency T-cell receptor beta clonotypes largely differed. Alongside site-unique high-frequency clones, identical dominant CDR3 beta clonotypes recurred across tumor sites within a patient.

Bulk tumor genomic DNA served as template, at around 600 ng per sample. During surgery, several far-apart biopsies were obtained from every primary tumor. These patients got curative surgery after being newly diagnosed with untreated non-small cell lung cancer. Donors comprised newly diagnosed non-small cell lung cancer patients undergoing surgery with curative intent. Comment on this clonotype: Its antigen is currently unknown. A read error is possible here, since a much larger clone lies one base away.

The CDR3 runs to 13 residues. From germline, CDR1 is SGHDT and CDR2 YYEEEE. The TCR beta CDR3 region underwent multiplex PCR amplification with 32 V and 13 J primers. TCRdb fed the multiplex PCR reads into MiXCR, producing one record per CDR3 protein. In the table there are roughly 10,000 distinct CDR3 sequences, less than 20% of which are singletons. The source material was lung tumor tissue. The TCR was taken from a man aged 40-49 years with non-small cell lung cancer. The V and J genes are TRBV5-6 and TRBJ2-1; a weak D match, TRBD1 (6 bases). CDR3 residues: CASSLDPGQTHYF. In nucleotides, the CDR3 is TGTGCCAGCAGCTTGGATCCCGGACAGACCCACTACTTC.